The entry below gives a single T cell receptor (beta chain) sequence along with its context. The data are from a study of blood T cell repertoires in COVID-19. As for the study in general: The cDNA or gDNA used as material had been derived from T cells, B-cell-depleted T cells, or PBMCs.

As handled by the study authors: Estimated nucleated cell counts came from reference gene primer amplification. Sequencing was performed with immunoSEQ multiplex PCR; in TCRdb, only in-frame clones are kept and a portion is missing. V, J and clone size were drawn from that table, and D and trimming were deduced from the DNA. There are some 360,000 clones in the sample; over 85% occur only once, and around 3.9% lies in the top ten. With V trimmed by 5 bases and J by 3 bases, 4 bases remained unmatched. This CDR3 contains 14 residues. The germline gives CDR1 MNHEY, CDR2 SMNVEV (reference sequence). The rearrangement uses TRBV27 and TRBJ1-5, with 7 bases matching TRBD1. Input material: peripheral blood. The sequence was collected from a woman aged 55-69 years with COVID-19, enrolled during active disease. The CDR3 loop reads CASSPQGFNQPQHF. The CDR3 region has the DNA TGTGCCAGCAGTCCACAGGGGTTCAATCAGCCCCAGCATTTT.